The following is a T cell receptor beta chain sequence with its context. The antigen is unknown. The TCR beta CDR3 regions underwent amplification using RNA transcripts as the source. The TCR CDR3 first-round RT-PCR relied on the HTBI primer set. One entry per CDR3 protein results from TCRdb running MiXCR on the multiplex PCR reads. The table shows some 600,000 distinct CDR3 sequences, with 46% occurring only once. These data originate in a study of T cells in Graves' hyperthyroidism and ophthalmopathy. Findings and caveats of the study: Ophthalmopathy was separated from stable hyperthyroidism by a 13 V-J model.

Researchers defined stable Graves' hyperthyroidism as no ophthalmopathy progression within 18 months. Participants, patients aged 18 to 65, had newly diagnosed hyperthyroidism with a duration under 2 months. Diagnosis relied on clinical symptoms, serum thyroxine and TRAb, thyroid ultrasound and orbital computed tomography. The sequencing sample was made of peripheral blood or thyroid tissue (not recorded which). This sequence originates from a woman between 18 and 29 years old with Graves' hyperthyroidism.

The CDR3 protein is CASSDGRGTWETQYF. The CDR3 bases are TGTGCCAGCAGTGACGGTCGGGGGACCTGGGAGACCCAGTACTTC. The J gene is TRBJ2-5, the V gene TRBV2; D possibly corresponds to TRBD2 (6 bases). V gave up 3 bases and J gave up 5 bases, with 16 bases separating them. Germline values: CDR1 SNHLY, CDR2 FYNNEI. This CDR3 has 15 residues.